Below are 20 T cell receptor beta chains sequenced from a single sample in a study of spatial heterogeneity in lung cancer. TCRdb used MiXCR to reprocess the 5' RACE reads, holding one entry per CDR3 protein. This table holds 55,000 to 70,000 distinct CDR3 sequences, approximately 6% found once. Documented time point: sample taken at primary tumor resection. The material sequenced was PBMCs, taken at surgery. These TCRs come from a female donor with early-stage non-small cell lung cancer.

This clonotype has at least ten counts. The rearrangement uses TRBV20-1 and TRBJ2-2; TRBD2 might be the D (6 bases). The CDR3 is 15 amino acids. V dropped 2 bases and J dropped 0 bases, with 10 bases sitting between them. Germline V gene data show CDR1 as DFQATT and CDR2 as SNEGSKA (reference sequence). DNA of the CDR3: TGCAGTGCTAGAACGCTAGCGACGAACACCGGGGAGCTGTTTTTT. This codes for CSARTLATNTGELFF.

The rearrangement joins TRBV7-7 to TRBJ2-7, with 8 bases that match TRBD1. This CDR3 contains 15 residues. V was pared by 5 bases and J by 2 bases, with 8 bases of the junction left unmatched. CDR1 and CDR2 (germline): SSHAT, FNYEAQ (reference sequence). The CDR3, as DNA: TGTGCCAGCAGCGCCGGACAGGGAATCGCCTACGAGCAGTACTTC. As protein: CASSAGQGIAYEQYF.

This clonotype showed up many times. The V gene is TRBV20-1, the J gene TRBJ1-2, with TRBD1 identical over 7 bases. The CDR3 contains 14 residues. After removal of 6 bases from V and 2 bases from J, the junction contained 9 bases not matched to a gene. Per germline, CDR1 DFQATT and CDR2 SNEGSKA (reference sequence). The CDR3 DNA is TGCAGTGCGAGGGGACAGCTCTTAAACTATGGCTACACCTTC. The encoded protein is CSARGQLLNYGYTF.

This clonotype came up many times. The rearrangement links TRBV6-2 or TRBV6-3 to TRBJ1-5; no reliable D call. The V end lost 7 bases, the J end lost 0 bases, and 7 bases lay between the germline ends. Germline lookup yields CDR1 MNHEY and CDR2 SVGEGT. The CDR3 has 13 amino acids. The CDR3 nucleotides are TGTGCCAGCAACGTCCTTAGCAATCAGCCCCAGCATTTT. Protein product: CASNVLSNQPQHF.

The CDR3, as DNA: TGTGCCAGCAGCCTTACGACAGCAACTAATGAAAAACTGTTTTTT. This encodes CASSLTTATNEKLFF. The rearrangement joins TRBV5-4 to TRBJ1-4, with D tentatively TRBD1 (5 bases). V shed 4 bases and J shed 0 bases, with 10 bases lying between them. In germline, CDR1 is SGHNT, CDR2 YYREEE (reference sequence). The CDR3 runs to 15 residues.

There are many counts of this clonotype. The rearrangement links TRBV6-1 to TRBJ1-4; D is uncertain. Germline CDR1 and CDR2: MNHNS and SASEGT. There are 16 residues in the CDR3. V lost 0 bases, J lost 0 bases, and 8 bases lay in between. Written as DNA, the CDR3 is TGTGCCAGCAGTGAAGCGCAAGGCTCAACTAATGAAAAACTGTTTTTT. Translating it yields CASSEAQGSTNEKLFF.

CDR3 in amino acids: CASSPTGGLGQYF. DNA for the CDR3: TGTGCCAGCAGCCCGACGGGGGGGCTAGGGCAGTACTTC. The chain combines TRBV3-1 with TRBJ2-7, with 8 positions matching TRBD2. CDR1 and CDR2 from the germline V gene are LGHDT and YNNKEL (reference sequence). The CDR3 covers 13 residues. With 4 bases clipped from V and 9 bases from J, the junction kept 8 bases outside the gene matches.

This clonotype was picked up many times. This chain connects TRBV3-1 to TRBJ2-3; maybe TRBD2 (6 bases). The germline V gene encodes CDR1 LGHDT and CDR2 YNNKEL (reference sequence). This CDR3 has 14 residues. The germline V and J ends were trimmed by 3 bases and 5 bases, with 12 bases remaining between them. CDR3 DNA: TGTGCCAGCAGCCAGGGCGCGGGAATAGATACGCAGTATTTT. It translates to CASSQGAGIDTQYF.

This clonotype was recorded at least ten times. This chain uses TRBV19 with TRBJ1-2; 9 bases are shared with TRBD1. The J segment lost 12 bases and the V segment lost 6 bases, leaving 17 bases of the junction unmatched. The CDR3 runs 15 residues. In germline, CDR1 is LNHDA, CDR2 SQIVND (reference sequence). CDR3 DNA sequence: TGTGCCAGTAGCATTGACGCCGGGACAGGGTATTCCCACACCTTC. Its translation: CASSIDAGTGYSHTF.

Many counts were recorded for this clonotype. The chain carries TRBV12-3 or TRBV12-4 and TRBJ1-2, with D possibly being TRBD1 (6 bases). CDR3 length: 14 amino acids. V was clipped by 6 bases and J by 1 base, with 12 bases between them. CDR3 sequence reads: CASRYRDINYGYTF. The CDR3, as DNA: TGTGCCAGCAGGTACAGGGATATTAACTATGGCTACACCTTC.

This clonotype was seen ten or more times. V is TRBV10-3 and J is TRBJ2-3; TRBD1 agrees at 10 bases. This CDR3 has 14 residues. Germline V gene data show CDR1 as ENHRY and CDR2 as SYGVKD. V shed 10 bases and J 5 bases; nucleotides not matched to a gene: 9. The CDR3 is CATAGDRGRDTQYF. CDR3 coding DNA: TGTGCCACCGCGGGGGACAGGGGTCGAGATACGCAGTATTTT.

This clonotype was counted ten times or more. The gene calls are TRBV20-1 and TRBJ1-2; D is unresolved. Germline V gives CDR1 DFQATT, CDR2 SNEGSKA (reference sequence). Trimming removed 2 bases at V and 8 bases at J, with 15 bases between. The CDR3 totals 13 residues. The chain's CDR3 is CSARSTDVGGYTF. CDR3 DNA sequence: TGCAGTGCTAGATCAACGGACGTGGGAGGCTACACCTTC.

There are many counts of this clonotype. Germline is not matched at one junction end, which may reflect a read error. The chain's CDR3 is CSARDGVNTEAFF. The CDR3 DNA is TGCAGTGCCAGAGACGGGGTGAACACTGAAGCTTTCTTT. J is TRBJ1-1 and V is TRBV20-1; no clear D gene. This CDR3 contains 13 residues. CDR1 DFQATT and CDR2 SNEGSKA come from the germline V gene (reference sequence).

This clonotype was counted many times. The V call is TRBV11-2, the J call TRBJ2-7; maybe TRBD2 (5 bases). CDR3 length: 14 amino acids. Per the germline V gene, CDR1 is SGHAT and CDR2 is FQNNGV. V lost 0 bases and J 6 bases, leaving 12 bases between the germline ends. This CDR3 is CASSLDASFAEQYF. In DNA form, the CDR3 reads TGTGCCAGCAGCTTAGATGCTAGCTTTGCCGAGCAGTACTTC.

This clonotype has ten or more counts. The chain couples TRBV3-1 to TRBJ1-2, with D unclear. CDR1 is LGHDT and CDR2 is YNNKEL in the germline V gene (reference sequence). Trimming shortened V by 4 bases and J by 6 bases, and 12 bases separated the two germline ends. This CDR3 is built from 13 residues. DNA of the CDR3: TGTGCCAGCAGCCCGTCGGGGTCCCATGGCTACACCTTC. It yields the protein CASSPSGSHGYTF.

In this sample, this clonotype turned up a few times. As DNA, the CDR3 is TGCAGTGCTAGAGGTGATAGTTATAATGAGCAGTTCTTC. Protein sequence: CSARGDSYNEQFF. This chain links TRBV20-1 with TRBJ2-1; D is ambiguous. V lost 1 base and J lost 7, with 11 bases in between. The CDR3 is 13 amino acids. Germline-derived CDR1 and CDR2 are DFQATT and SNEGSKA (reference sequence).

This clonotype was observed a handful of times. This chain links TRBV5-4 with TRBJ1-4, with D unclear. Germline CDR1 is SGHNT and CDR2 is YYREEE (reference sequence). The V and J ends lost 4 bases and 8 bases respectively, with 15 bases between them. This CDR3 is 14 amino acids long. CDR3 nucleotides: TGTGCCAGCAGCCCGGAAGGCAGCACCGAAAAACTGTTTTTT. It yields the protein CASSPEGSTEKLFF.

The chain employs TRBV20-1 and TRBJ1-5; D not certain. V lost 0 bases, J lost 1 base, and 10 bases lay in between. CDR1 and CDR2 (germline): DFQATT, SNEGSKA (reference sequence). The CDR3 runs 15 residues. Here the CDR3 DNA reads TGCAGTGCTAGAGATAACTCATGGAGCAATCAGCCCCAGCATTTT. This translates into CSARDNSWSNQPQHF.

Concerning this clonotype itself: Since a much larger clone is just one base distant, this may be a read error. The V gene is TRBV20-1, the J gene TRBJ2-7; D not resolved. Trimming took off 3 bases at V and 3 bases at J, with 12 bases between the two ends. The CDR3 runs 13 residues. The germline V gene has CDR1 DFQATT and CDR2 SNEGSKA (reference sequence). The CDR3 sequence: CSASSNHYYEQYV. The CDR3 DNA reads as TGCAGTGCTAGCTCGAACCACTACTACGAGCAGTACGTC.

This clonotype showed up many times. The chain carries TRBV5-1 and TRBJ2-1; 7 nucleotides agree with TRBD2. This CDR3 comprises 16 residues. The V gene end was trimmed by 0 bases and the J gene end by 13 bases; junction bases not matched to a gene: 16. The germline gives CDR1 SGHRS, CDR2 YFSETQ. CDR3 residues: CASSLAPIIGPSGQFF. CDR3 bases: TGCGCCAGCAGCTTGGCACCGATCATTGGCCCTAGCGGACAGTTCTTC.